The subject of this entry is one T cell receptor beta chain. Its antigen is as yet unknown. The data derive from a study of cytomegalovirus exposure and HLA in healthy donors. Study-level results: Indistinguishability led to the exclusion of some V segments, TRBV6-2 and TRBV6-3 included. In a later analysis, the majority of CMV-associated beta chains seemingly showed HLA restriction. In a later analysis, fewer than 20,000 TCR beta sequences were associated with HLA alleles at 0.05 false discovery rate. In presence/absence analyses, roughly uniform sequencing depth across donors was assumed.

The CDR3 sequence is 14 residues long. With 5 bases removed from V and 3 bases from J, the gap between germline ends came to 14 bases. Germline CDR1 is KGHSH and CDR2 is LQKENI. Primers for the PCR totalled 60 Vbeta and 13 Jbeta. The assay was immunoSEQ multiplex PCR, and TCRdb's table has in-frame clones only and misses some. The sample lists 150,000 to 200,000 clones, approximately 85% occurring once. Sequenced input: PBMCs. This clonotype was obtained from a man between 18 and 35 years old in good health and CMV-seronegative. The J gene is TRBJ2-7, the V gene TRBV18, with D tentatively TRBD1 (6 bases). The CDR3 loop is CASSTTGYNYEQYF. The CDR3 DNA reads as TGTGCCAGCTCAACTACAGGGTATAACTACGAGCAGTACTTC.